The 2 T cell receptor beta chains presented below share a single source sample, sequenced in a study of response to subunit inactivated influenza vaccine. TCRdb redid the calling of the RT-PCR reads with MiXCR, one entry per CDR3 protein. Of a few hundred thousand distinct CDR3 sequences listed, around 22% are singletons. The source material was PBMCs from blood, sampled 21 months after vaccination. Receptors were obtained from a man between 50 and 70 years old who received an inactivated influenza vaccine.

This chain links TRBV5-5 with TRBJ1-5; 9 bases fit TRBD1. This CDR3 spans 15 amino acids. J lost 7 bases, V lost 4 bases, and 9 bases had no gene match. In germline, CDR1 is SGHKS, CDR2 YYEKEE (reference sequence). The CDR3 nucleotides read TGTGCCAGCAGCCTGTGGGGACAGGGTAACCAGCCCCAGCATTTT. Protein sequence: CASSLWGQGNQPQHF.

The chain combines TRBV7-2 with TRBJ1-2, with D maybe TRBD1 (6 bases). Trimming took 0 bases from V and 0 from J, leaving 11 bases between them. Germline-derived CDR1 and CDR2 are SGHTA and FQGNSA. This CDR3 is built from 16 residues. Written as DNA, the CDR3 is TGTGCCAGCAGCTTAGCGAGACAGGCCACTAACTATGGCTACACCTTC. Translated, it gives CASSLARQATNYGYTF.